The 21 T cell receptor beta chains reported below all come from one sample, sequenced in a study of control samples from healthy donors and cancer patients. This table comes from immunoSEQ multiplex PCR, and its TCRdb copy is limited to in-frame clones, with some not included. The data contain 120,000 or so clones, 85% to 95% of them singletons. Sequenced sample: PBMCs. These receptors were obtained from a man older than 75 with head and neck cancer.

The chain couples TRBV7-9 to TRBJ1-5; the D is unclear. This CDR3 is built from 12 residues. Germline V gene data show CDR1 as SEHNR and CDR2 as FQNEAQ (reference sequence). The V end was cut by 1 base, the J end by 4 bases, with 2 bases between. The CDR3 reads CASSLENQPQHF. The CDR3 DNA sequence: TGTGCCAGCAGCTTAGAAAATCAGCCCCAGCATTTT.

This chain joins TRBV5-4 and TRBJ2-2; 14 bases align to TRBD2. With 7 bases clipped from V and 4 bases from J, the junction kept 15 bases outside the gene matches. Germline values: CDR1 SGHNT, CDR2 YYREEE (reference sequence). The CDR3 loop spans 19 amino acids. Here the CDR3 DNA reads TGTGCCAGCTCCTTAGGGGGACTAGCGGGAGACGGGGGCACCGGGGAGCTGTTTTTT. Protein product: CASSLGGLAGDGGTGELFF. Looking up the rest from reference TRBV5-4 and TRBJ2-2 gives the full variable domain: ETGVTQSPTHLIKTRGQQVTLRCSSQSGHNTVSWYQQALGQGPQFIFQYYREEENGRGNFPPRFSGLQFPNYSSELNVNALELDDSALYLCASSLGGLAGDGGTGELFFGEGSRLTVL.

CDR3 loop: CASSLEAGVAQYF. CDR3 coding DNA: TGTGCCAGCAGCTTGGAAGCGGGGGTTGCCCAGTACTTC. This chain connects TRBV5-6 to TRBJ2-5; the match to TRBD2 covers 8 bases. CDR3 length equals 13 residues. Germline CDR1 reads SGHDT; CDR2 reads YYEEEE. V dropped 0 bases and J dropped 9; count of bases not matched to a gene: 4.

The CDR3 DNA reads TGTGCCAGCAACGACCGCGGGGGACGGCCCCTCCACTTT. Translating it yields CASNDRGGRPLHF. The rearrangement uses TRBV12-3 or TRBV12-4 and TRBJ1-6, with a tentative D call TRBD1 (5 bases). Trimming shortened V by 7 bases and J by 13 bases, and 17 bases separated the two germline ends. This CDR3 is built from 13 residues.

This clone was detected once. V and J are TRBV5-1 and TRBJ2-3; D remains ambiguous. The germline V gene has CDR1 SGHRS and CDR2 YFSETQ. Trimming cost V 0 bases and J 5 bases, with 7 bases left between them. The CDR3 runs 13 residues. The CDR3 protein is CASSLGSIDTQYF. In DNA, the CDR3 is TGCGCCAGCAGCTTGGGCAGTATAGATACGCAGTATTTT.

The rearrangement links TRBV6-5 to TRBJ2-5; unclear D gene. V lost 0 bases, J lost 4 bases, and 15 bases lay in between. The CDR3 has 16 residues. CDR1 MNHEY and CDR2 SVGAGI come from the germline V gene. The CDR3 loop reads CASSYSPGPARETQYF. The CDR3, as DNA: TGTGCCAGCAGTTACTCCCCTGGTCCTGCACGAGAGACCCAGTACTTC.

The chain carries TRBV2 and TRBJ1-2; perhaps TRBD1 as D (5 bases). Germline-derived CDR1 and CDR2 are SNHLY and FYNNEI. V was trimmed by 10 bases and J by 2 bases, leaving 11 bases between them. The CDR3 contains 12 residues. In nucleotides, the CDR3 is TGTGCCACCTCCGGGACCAACTATGGCTACACCTTC. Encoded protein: CATSGTNYGYTF.

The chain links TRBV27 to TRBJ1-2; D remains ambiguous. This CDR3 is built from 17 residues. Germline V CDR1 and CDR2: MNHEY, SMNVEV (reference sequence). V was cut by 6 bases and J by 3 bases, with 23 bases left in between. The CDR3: CASSPLRRLVRDYGYTF. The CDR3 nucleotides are TGTGCCAGCAGCCCTCTCCGCCGGCTGGTGCGGGACTATGGCTACACCTTC.

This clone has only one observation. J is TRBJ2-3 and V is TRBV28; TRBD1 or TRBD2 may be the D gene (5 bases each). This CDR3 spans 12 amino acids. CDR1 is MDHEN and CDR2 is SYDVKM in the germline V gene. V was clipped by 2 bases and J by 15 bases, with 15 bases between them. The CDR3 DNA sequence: TGTGCCAGCAGTTTACAGGGAGTGAGTACATATTTT. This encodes CASSLQGVSTYF.

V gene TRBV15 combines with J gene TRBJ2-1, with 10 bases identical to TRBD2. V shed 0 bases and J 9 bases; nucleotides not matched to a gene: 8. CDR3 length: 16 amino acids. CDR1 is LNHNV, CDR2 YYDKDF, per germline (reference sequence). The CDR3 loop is CATSRDRASGSTEQFF. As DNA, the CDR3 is TGTGCCACCAGCAGAGATCGGGCTAGCGGGAGCACTGAGCAGTTCTTC. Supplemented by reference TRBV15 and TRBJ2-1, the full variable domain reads DAMVIQNPRYQVTQFGKPVTLSCSQTLNHNVMYWYQQKSSQAPKLLFHYYDKDFNNEADTPDNFQSRRPNTSFCFLDIRSPGLGDTAMYLCATSRDRASGSTEQFFGPGTRLTVL.

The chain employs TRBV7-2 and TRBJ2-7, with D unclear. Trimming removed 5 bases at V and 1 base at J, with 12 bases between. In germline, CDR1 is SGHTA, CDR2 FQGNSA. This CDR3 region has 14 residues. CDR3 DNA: TGTGCCAGCAGCGCCTCTTGGTTGTCCTACGAGCAGTACTTC. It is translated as CASSASWLSYEQYF.

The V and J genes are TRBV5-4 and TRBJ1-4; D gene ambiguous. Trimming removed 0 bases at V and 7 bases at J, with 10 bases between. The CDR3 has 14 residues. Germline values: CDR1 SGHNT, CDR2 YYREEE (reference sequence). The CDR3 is CASSLGGIGEKLFF. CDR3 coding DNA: TGTGCCAGCAGCTTGGGAGGGATCGGTGAAAAACTGTTTTTT.

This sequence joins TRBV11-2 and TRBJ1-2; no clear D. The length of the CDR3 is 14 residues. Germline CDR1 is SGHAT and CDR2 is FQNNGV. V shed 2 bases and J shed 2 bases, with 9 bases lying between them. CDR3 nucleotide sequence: TGTGCCAGCAGCTTAAGTACAGCCAACTATGGCTACACCTTC. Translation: CASSLSTANYGYTF.

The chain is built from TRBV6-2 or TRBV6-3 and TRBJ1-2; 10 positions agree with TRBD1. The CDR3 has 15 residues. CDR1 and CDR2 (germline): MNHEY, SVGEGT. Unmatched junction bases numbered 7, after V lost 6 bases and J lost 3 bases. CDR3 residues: CASSRDRGSYYGYTF. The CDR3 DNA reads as TGTGCCAGCAGCCGGGACAGGGGATCCTACTATGGCTACACCTTC.

CDR3 amino acids: CASSIAGSWSSYEQYF. In nucleotides, the CDR3 is TGTGCCAGTAGTATAGCCGGGTCCTGGAGCTCCTACGAGCAGTACTTC. V and J are TRBV19 and TRBJ2-7; D remains ambiguous. The CDR3 spans 16 residues. Germline CDR1 and CDR2: LNHDA and SQIVND (reference sequence). Trimming pared 1 base from V and 0 bases from J, leaving 13 bases between.

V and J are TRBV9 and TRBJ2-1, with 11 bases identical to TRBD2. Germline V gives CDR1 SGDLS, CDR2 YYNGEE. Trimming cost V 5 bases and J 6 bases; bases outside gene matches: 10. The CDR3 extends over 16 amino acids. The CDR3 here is CASSPLGTSGSNEQFF. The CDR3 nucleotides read TGTGCCAGCAGTCCCCTCGGGACTAGCGGTTCCAATGAGCAGTTCTTC.

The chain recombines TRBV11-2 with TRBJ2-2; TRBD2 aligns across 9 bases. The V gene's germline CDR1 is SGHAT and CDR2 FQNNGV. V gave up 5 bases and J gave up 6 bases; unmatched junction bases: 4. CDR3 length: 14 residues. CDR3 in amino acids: CASSPSGISGELFF. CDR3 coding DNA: TGTGCCAGCAGCCCTAGCGGGATTTCCGGGGAGCTGTTTTTT.

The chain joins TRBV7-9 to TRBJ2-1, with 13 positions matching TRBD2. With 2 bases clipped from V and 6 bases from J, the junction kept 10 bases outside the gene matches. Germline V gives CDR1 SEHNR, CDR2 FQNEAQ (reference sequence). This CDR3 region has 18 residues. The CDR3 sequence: CASSLSYPLAGGPNEQFF. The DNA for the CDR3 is TGTGCCAGCAGCTTATCTTACCCACTAGCGGGAGGGCCCAATGAGCAGTTCTTC.

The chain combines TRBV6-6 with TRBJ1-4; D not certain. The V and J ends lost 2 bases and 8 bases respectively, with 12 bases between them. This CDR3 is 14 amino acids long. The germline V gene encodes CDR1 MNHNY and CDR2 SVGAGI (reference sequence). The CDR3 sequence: CASSYLGGWEKLFF. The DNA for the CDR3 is TGTGCCAGCAGTTACCTTGGTGGGTGGGAAAAACTGTTTTTT.

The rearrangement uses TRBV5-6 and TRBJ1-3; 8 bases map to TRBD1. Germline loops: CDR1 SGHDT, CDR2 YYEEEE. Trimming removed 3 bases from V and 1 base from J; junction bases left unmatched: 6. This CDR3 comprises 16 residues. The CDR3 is CASSSQQGVSGNTIYF. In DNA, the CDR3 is TGTGCCAGCAGCTCCCAACAGGGGGTATCTGGAAACACCATATATTTT.

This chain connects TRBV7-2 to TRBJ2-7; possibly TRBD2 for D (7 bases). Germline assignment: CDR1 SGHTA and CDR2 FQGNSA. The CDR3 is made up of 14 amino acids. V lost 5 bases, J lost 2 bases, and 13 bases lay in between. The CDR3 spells CASSQRDTTYEQYF. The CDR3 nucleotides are TGTGCCAGCAGCCAGCGGGACACCACCTACGAGCAGTACTTC.